The text below deals with one TCR beta chain. Its antigen is currently unknown. This specimen belongs to a study of cytomegalovirus exposure and HLA in healthy donors. General study findings and limits: Association of under 20,000 TCR beta sequences with HLA alleles was found at 0.05 false discovery rate in a later analysis. In a later analysis, across HLA loci, associated TCR counts were highest for DRB1, lowest for HLA-C. The investigators catalogued 164 TCR beta chains as cytomegalovirus-associated.

PCR involved 60 Vbeta and 13 Jbeta primers. The protocol was immunoSEQ multiplex PCR, while the TCRdb copy is restricted to in-frame clones and leaves out a portion. Of about 190,000 clones listed, over 70% are singletons. The CDR3 has 17 amino acids. Germline V CDR1 and CDR2: LNHNV, YYDKDF (reference sequence). The trim removed 5 bases at V and 0 bases at J, leaving 10 bases unmatched. Source material: PBMCs. This clonotype originated in a young man in good health and CMV-seronegative. The gene calls are TRBV15 and TRBJ2-7; 10 positions match TRBD1. The CDR3 coding sequence is TGTGCCACCAGCCCGGGACAGGGGCCCTACTACTCCTACGAGCAGTACTTC. Residues: CATSPGQGPYYSYEQYF.